A single sample gave rise to the 12 T cell receptor beta chains below, sequenced in a study of CD8+CD57+ T cells in acquired aplastic anemia. Investigators profiled TCR beta VDJ and CDR3 from genomic DNA template. TCRdb itself ran the reads through MiXCR, one entry per CDR3 protein. The repertoire holds 150,000 to 200,000 distinct CDR3 sequences, with 45% to 55% as singletons. Sequencing involved patients with CD8+CD57+ cell expansion previously shown by flow cytometry. The specimen was sorted CD4+, CD8+, or CD8+CD57+ T cells (not recorded which) from PBMCs. Every receptor here comes from a human donor with aplastic anemia.

This clonotype was seen repeatedly, ten times or more. At one of its ends the junction is not consistent with the germline gene, which may arise from a read error. The V call is TRBV4-1, the J call TRBJ2-5; D remains unclear. Germline CDR1 MGHRA, CDR2 YSYEKL. This CDR3 comprises 13 residues. CDR3 region: CASSPMELESQYF. In DNA form, the CDR3 reads TGCGCCAGCAGCCCGATGGAGTTAGAGTCCCAGTACTTC.

The chain carries TRBV7-2 and TRBJ2-7; D not resolved. The CDR3 loop spans 14 amino acids. V was clipped by 1 base and J by 3 bases, with 10 bases between them. The germline gives CDR1 SGHTA, CDR2 FQGNSA. CDR3: CASSLGLGFYEQYF. As DNA, the CDR3 is TGTGCCAGCAGCTTAGGGCTAGGTTTCTACGAGCAGTACTTC.

In this sample, this clonotype turned up once. This sequence joins TRBV7-6 and TRBJ2-5; 8 bases agree with TRBD2. The CDR3 runs to 14 residues. Germline assignment: CDR1 SGHVS and CDR2 FNYEAQ. J lost 5 bases, V lost 4 bases, and 6 bases had no gene match. This CDR3 reads CASSSIAGLETQYF. In nucleotides, the CDR3 is TGTGCCAGCAGCTCTATAGCGGGGTTGGAGACCCAGTACTTC.

This clonotype was picked up many times. This chain connects TRBV3-1 to TRBJ2-5; maybe TRBD2 (7 bases). CDR1 LGHDT and CDR2 YNNKEL come from the germline V gene (reference sequence). The CDR3 spans 16 residues. The germline V and J ends were trimmed by 0 bases and 5 bases, with 16 bases remaining between them. In DNA form, the CDR3 reads TGTGCCAGCAGCCAAGATCGAGGGGGGGGGCCGGAGACCCAGTACTTC. Its translation: CASSQDRGGGPETQYF.

In the case of this clonotype: A much more abundant neighbour one base away suggests this may be a read error. The rearrangement links TRBV7-2 to TRBJ2-7; D gene ambiguous. Trimming took 5 bases from V and 9 from J, leaving 20 bases between them. The CDR3 is 14 residues long. Germline V gives CDR1 SGHTA, CDR2 FQGNSA. CDR3 sequence: CASSPLVVSSVQYF. Written as DNA, the CDR3 is TGTGCCAGCAGCCCCCTGGTTGTCAGTTCAGTGCAGTACTTC.

This chain uses TRBV19 with TRBJ1-2, with D unclear. Trimming left V 1 base short and J 2 bases short, with 5 bases between. CDR3 length: 13 residues. Germline loops: CDR1 LNHDA, CDR2 SQIVND (reference sequence). CDR3 nucleotide sequence: TGTGCCAGTAGTATAGCGGTCAACTATGGCTACACCTTC. This gives the protein CASSIAVNYGYTF.

This chain links TRBV6-1 with TRBJ1-2, with D maybe TRBD1 (5 bases). V lost 6 bases and J 4 bases, leaving 12 bases between the germline ends. CDR1 and CDR2 from the germline V gene are MNHNS and SASEGT. CDR3 length: 13 amino acids. This chain's CDR3 is CASRTEAGYGYTF. CDR3 DNA: TGTGCCAGCAGGACAGAGGCAGGCTATGGCTACACCTTC.

The chain couples TRBV7-9 to TRBJ1-6; D is unresolved. With 4 bases removed from V and 2 bases from J, the gap between germline ends came to 3 bases. Germline V gene lookup returns CDR1 SEHNR and CDR2 FQNEAQ (reference sequence). This CDR3 region has 13 residues. CDR3 protein: CASSSAYNSPLHF. In DNA, the CDR3 is TGTGCCAGCAGCTCGGCCTATAATTCACCCCTCCACTTT.

This clonotype was picked up many times. This chain links TRBV9 with TRBJ2-3, with D possibly TRBD1 on 5 matching bases. The CDR3 consists of 14 residues. Germline lookup yields CDR1 SGDLS and CDR2 YYNGEE. Trimming pared 0 bases from V and 3 bases from J, leaving 8 bases between. The CDR3 coding sequence is TGTGCCAGCAGCGTAGTGTCAGGGACAGATACGCAGTATTTT. Its protein product is CASSVVSGTDTQYF.

The chain uses TRBV3-1 and TRBJ1-2; D is ambiguous. The germline CDR1 and CDR2 sequences are LGHDT and YNNKEL (reference sequence). Between the trimmed V and J ends, which lost 0 bases and 2 bases, there was a span of 7 bases. The CDR3 is made up of 14 amino acids. The CDR3 sequence: CASSQEGSNYGYTF. DNA for the CDR3: TGTGCCAGCAGCCAAGAGGGGAGCAACTATGGCTACACCTTC.

Turning to this clonotype: One end of the junction varies from germline; a read error may be responsible. V gene TRBV12-3 or TRBV12-4 combines with J gene TRBJ1-5; D remains ambiguous. There are 15 residues in the CDR3. The CDR3 sequence: CTSSLGAVGTQPQHF. The CDR3 nucleotides read TGTACCAGCAGCCTGGGCGCAGTAGGCACTCAGCCCCAGCATTTT.

This clonotype was picked up a small number of times. V and J are TRBV7-3 and TRBJ1-1, with 7 bases lining up with TRBD1. Germline V CDR1 and CDR2: SGHTA, FQGTGA. V lost 3 bases to trimming and J lost 7 bases; unmatched junction nucleotides: 2. The CDR3 consists of 12 residues. The CDR3 region is CASSFRQGEAFF. In DNA, the CDR3 is TGTGCCAGCAGCTTTAGACAGGGTGAAGCTTTCTTT.